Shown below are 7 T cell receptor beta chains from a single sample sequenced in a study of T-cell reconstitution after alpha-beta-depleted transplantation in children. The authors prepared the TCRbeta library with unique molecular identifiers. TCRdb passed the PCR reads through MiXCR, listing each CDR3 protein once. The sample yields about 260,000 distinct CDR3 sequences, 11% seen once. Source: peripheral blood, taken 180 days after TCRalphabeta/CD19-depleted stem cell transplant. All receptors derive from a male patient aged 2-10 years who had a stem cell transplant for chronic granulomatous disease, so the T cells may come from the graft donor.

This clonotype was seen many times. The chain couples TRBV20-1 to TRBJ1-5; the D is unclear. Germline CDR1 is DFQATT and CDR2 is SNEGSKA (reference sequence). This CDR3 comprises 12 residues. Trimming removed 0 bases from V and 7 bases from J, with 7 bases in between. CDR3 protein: CSARDQRQPQHF. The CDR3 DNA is TGCAGTGCTAGAGATCAGCGGCAGCCCCAGCATTTT.

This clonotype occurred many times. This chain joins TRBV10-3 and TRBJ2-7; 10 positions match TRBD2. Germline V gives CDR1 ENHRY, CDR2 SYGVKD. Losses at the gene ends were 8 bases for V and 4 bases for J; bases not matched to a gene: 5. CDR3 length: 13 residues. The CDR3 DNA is TGTGCCATCTCTACTAGCGGGATGTACGAGCAGTACTTC. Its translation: CAISTSGMYEQYF.

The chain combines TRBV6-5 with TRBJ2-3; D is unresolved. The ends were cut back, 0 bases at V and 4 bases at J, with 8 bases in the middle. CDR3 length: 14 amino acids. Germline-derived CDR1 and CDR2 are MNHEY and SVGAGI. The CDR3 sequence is CASSYSTGPDTQYF. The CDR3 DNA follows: TGTGCCAGCAGTTACTCAACCGGGCCAGATACGCAGTATTTT.

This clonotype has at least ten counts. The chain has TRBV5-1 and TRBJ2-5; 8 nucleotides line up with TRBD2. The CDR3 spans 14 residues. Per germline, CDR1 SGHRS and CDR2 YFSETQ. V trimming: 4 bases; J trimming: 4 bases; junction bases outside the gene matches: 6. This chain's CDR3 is CASSPAGELETQYF. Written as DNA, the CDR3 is TGCGCCAGCAGCCCAGCGGGAGAATTAGAGACCCAGTACTTC.

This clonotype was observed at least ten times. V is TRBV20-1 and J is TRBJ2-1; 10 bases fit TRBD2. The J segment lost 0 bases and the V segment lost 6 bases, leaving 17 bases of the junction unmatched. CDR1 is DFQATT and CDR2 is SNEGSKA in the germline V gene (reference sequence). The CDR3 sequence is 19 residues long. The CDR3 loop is CSASITSGDGPGSYNEQFF. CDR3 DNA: TGCAGTGCCAGCATTACTAGCGGGGACGGGCCGGGCTCCTACAATGAGCAGTTCTTC.

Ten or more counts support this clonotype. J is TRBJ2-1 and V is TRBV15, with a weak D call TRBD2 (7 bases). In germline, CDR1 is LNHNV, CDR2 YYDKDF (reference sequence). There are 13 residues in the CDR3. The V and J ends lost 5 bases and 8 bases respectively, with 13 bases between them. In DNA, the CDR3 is TGTGCCACCAGCCGGGCGGGGGCTTATGAGCAGTTCTTC. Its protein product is CATSRAGAYEQFF. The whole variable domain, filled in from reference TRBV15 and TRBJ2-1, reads DAMVIQNPRYQVTQFGKPVTLSCSQTLNHNVMYWYQQKSSQAPKLLFHYYDKDFNNEADTPDNFQSRRPNTSFCFLDIRSPGLGDTAMYLCATSRAGAYEQFFGPGTRLTVL.

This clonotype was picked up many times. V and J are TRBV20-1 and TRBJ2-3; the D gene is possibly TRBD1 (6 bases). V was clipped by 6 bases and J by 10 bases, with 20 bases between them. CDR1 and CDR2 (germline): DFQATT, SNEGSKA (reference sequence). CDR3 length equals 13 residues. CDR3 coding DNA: TGCAGTGCCAGAAGTGGGGGCCTTATGGCGCAGTATTTT. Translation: CSARSGGLMAQYF.